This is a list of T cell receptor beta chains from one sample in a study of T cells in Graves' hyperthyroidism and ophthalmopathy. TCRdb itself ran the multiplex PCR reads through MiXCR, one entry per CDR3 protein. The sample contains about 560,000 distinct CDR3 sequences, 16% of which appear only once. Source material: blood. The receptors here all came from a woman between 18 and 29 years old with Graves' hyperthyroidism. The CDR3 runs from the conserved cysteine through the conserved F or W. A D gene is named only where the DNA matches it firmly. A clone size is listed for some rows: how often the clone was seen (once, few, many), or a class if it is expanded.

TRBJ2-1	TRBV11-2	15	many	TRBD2	CASSLLGLVGNEQFF	TGTGCCAGCAGCCTACTGGGACTAGTGGGGAATGAGCAGTTCTTC
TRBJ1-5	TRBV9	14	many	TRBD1	CASSAGQDNQPQHF	TGTGCCAGCAGCGCGGGACAGGACAATCAGCCCCAGCATTTT
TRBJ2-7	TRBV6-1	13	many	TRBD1	CATRQGNSYEQYF	TGTGCCACAAGACAGGGAAACTCCTACGAGCAGTACTTC
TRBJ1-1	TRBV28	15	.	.	CASSLPLSGNTEAFF	TGTGCCAGCAGTCTCCCCCTCTCGGGGAACACTGAAGCTTTCTTT
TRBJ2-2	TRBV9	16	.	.	CASSVVRGARTGELFF	TGTGCCAGCAGCGTAGTACGGGGGGCTCGGACCGGGGAGCTGTTTTTT
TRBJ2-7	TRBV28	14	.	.	CASSLGGKYYEQYF	TGTGCCAGCAGTTTAGGCGGGAAATACTACGAGCAGTACTTC
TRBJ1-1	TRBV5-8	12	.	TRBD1	CASSLAGTDAFF	TGTGCCAGCAGCTTGGCCGGGACAGACGCTTTCTTT
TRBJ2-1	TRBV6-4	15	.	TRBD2	CASSDGAGAVNEQFF	TGTGCCAGCAGTGACGGAGCGGGAGCGGTCAATGAGCAGTTCTTC
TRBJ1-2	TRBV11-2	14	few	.	CASSLSYAAHGYTF	TGTGCCAGCAGCTTATCGTACGCGGCCCATGGCTACACCTTC
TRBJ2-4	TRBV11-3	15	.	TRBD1	CASSLTGGMGNIQYF	TGTGCCAGCAGCTTGACAGGGGGCATGGGAAACATTCAGTACTTC
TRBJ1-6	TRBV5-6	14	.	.	CASSWGTDESPLHF	TGTGCCAGCAGCTGGGGGACCGATGAATCACCCCTCCACTTT
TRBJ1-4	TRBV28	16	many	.	CASSPIPTTTNEKLFF	TGTGCCAGCAGTCCAATCCCCACCACAACTAATGAAAAACTGTTTTTT
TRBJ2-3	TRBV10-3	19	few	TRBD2	CAISESWLAGGRITDTQYF	TGTGCCATCAGTGAGTCTTGGCTAGCGGGGGGAAGAATCACAGATACGCAGTATTTT
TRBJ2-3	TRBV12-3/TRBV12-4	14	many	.	CASSLRLATDTQYF	TGTGCCAGCAGTTTAAGGCTAGCGACAGATACGCAGTATTTT
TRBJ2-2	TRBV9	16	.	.	CASSPSWTPNTGELFF	TGTGCCAGCAGCCCATCCTGGACCCCGAACACCGGGGAGCTGTTTTTT
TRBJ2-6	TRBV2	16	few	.	CASSYGGITGANVLTF	TGTGCCAGCAGTTATGGAGGGATTACTGGGGCCAACGTCCTGACTTTC
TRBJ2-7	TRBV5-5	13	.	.	CASSFREPYEQYF	TGTGCCAGCAGCTTCAGGGAACCCTACGAGCAGTACTTC
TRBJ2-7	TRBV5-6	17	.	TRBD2	CASSLEGTSGRRYEQYF	TGTGCCAGCAGCTTGGAAGGGACTAGCGGGAGACGGTACGAGCAGTACTTC
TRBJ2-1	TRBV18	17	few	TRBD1	CASSPSGDRVVSDEQFF	TGTGCCAGCTCACCCTCGGGGGACAGGGTTGTGTCGGATGAGCAGTTCTTC
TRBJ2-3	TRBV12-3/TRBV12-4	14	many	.	CASNPGARPNTQYF	TGTGCCAGCAATCCTGGGGCTAGACCGAATACGCAGTATTTT
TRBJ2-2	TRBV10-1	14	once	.	CASMTSGNTGELFF	TGCGCCAGCATGACTAGTGGGAACACCGGGGAGCTGTTTTTT
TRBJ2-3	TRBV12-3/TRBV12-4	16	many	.	CASSLELTQLADTQYF	TGTGCCAGCAGTTTGGAACTAACCCAACTCGCAGATACGCAGTATTTT
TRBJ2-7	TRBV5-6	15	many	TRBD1	CASSSGQGVFYEQYF	TGTGCCAGCAGCTCAGGACAGGGGGTCTTCTACGAGCAGTACTTC
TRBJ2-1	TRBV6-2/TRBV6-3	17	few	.	CASSSPREGRSYNEQFF	TGTGCCAGCAGTTCCCCGAGGGAAGGTCGATCCTACAATGAGCAGTTCTTC
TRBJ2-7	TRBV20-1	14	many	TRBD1	CSARLGTASIEQYF	TGCAGTGCGCGCCTCGGGACAGCTTCAATCGAGCAGTACTTC
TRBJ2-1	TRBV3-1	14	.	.	CASSQDEEYNEQFF	TGTGCCAGCAGCCAAGATGAAGAGTACAATGAGCAGTTCTTC
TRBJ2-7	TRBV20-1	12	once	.	CSARPGPYEQYF	TGCAGTGCTAGACCGGGACCCTACGAGCAGTACTTC
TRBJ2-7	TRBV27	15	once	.	CASSFGIKPGSEQYF	TGTGCCAGCAGTTTCGGAATTAAGCCGGGGAGCGAGCAGTACTTC
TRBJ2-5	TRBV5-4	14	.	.	CASSSSQSQETQHF	TGTGCCAGCAGCTCGTCACAGAGCCAAGAGACCCAGCACTTC
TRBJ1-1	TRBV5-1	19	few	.	CASSNKIPGPPRLNTEAFF	TGCGCCAGCAGCAACAAAATACCGGGACCGCCGAGGTTGAACACTGAAGCTTTCTTT
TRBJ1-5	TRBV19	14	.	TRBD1	CASTPSAGGQPQHF	TGTGCCAGTACCCCTTCGGCAGGGGGTCAGCCCCAGCATTTT
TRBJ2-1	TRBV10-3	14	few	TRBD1	CATADRGPDNEQFF	TGTGCCACCGCTGACAGGGGGCCTGACAATGAGCAGTTCTTC
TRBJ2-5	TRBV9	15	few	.	CASSVVAGYQETQYF	TGTGCCAGCAGCGTAGTCGCGGGGTACCAAGAGACCCAGTACTTC
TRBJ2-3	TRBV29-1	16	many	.	CSVEYEARPAGDTQYF	TGCAGCGTTGAATATGAAGCGCGTCCCGCAGGTGATACGCAGTATTTT
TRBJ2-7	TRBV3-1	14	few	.	CASSLSGAGYEQYF	TGTGCCAGCAGCCTCTCGGGGGCAGGGTACGAGCAGTACTTC
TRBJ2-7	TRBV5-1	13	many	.	CASSLAVEYEQYF	TGCGCCAGCAGCTTGGCCGTCGAGTACGAGCAGTACTTC
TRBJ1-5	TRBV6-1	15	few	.	CASRSREAGNQPQHF	TGTGCCAGCAGATCCAGGGAGGCGGGCAATCAGCCCCAGCATTTT
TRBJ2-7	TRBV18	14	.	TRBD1	CASSQTGGFYEQYF	TGTGCCAGCTCACAAACAGGGGGCTTCTACGAGCAGTACTTC
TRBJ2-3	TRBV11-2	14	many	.	CASSLVPRGDTQYF	TGTGCCAGCAGCTTAGTTCCTCGTGGAGATACGCAGTATTTT